These T cell receptor beta chains were read from a single sample in a study of T cells in Graves' hyperthyroidism and ophthalmopathy. TCRdb re-analysed the multiplex PCR reads in MiXCR, keeping a single row per CDR3 protein. The sample yields about 300,000 distinct CDR3 sequences, about an eighth seen once. Material: blood. Receptors were obtained from a young woman with Graves' hyperthyroidism that later progressed to Graves' ophthalmopathy. Each CDR3 is given with its conserved first and last residue. Clone sizes are given selectively: once, few, many, or a class where the clone is expanded.

size	V	J	CDR3
many	TRBV7-2	TRBJ2-1	CASSTSGRSQQFF
many	TRBV28	TRBJ2-1	CASTRLEGGNNEQFF
few	TRBV7-9	TRBJ2-1	CASTSSVHYYNEQFF
many	TRBV12-3/TRBV12-4	TRBJ2-3	CATLRESTDTQYF
many	TRBV12-3/TRBV12-4	TRBJ2-3	CASSLLADRTDTQYF
many	TRBV7-9	TRBJ2-1	CASSGGGSSYNEQFF
many	TRBV2	TRBJ2-1	CASSTREEQFF
many	TRBV7-9	TRBJ2-5	CASRSQSGSSETQYF
many	TRBV2	TRBJ2-1	CASNQGPKNEQFF
many	TRBV30	TRBJ1-2	CAWSVTGVGYTF
many	TRBV9	TRBJ2-1	CASSVGGGLAGNEQFF
-	TRBV29-1	TRBJ1-2	CSVEFPQIFNYGYTF
many	TRBV29-1	TRBJ2-1	CSGGDPGDEQFF
many	TRBV6-1	TRBJ2-5	CASGNRLSLAETQYF
many	TRBV28	TRBJ1-2	CASNGGWGRYGYTF
many	TRBV18	TRBJ2-3	CASSRTSGTSTDTQYF
few	TRBV12-3/TRBV12-4	TRBJ2-1	CASSTNRGIKFF
many	TRBV13	TRBJ2-4	CASSFTTSGNYIQYF
many	TRBV11-2	TRBJ2-7	CASSAGSYTYEQYF
many	TRBV27	TRBJ2-7	CASRPLAGEYEQYF
many	TRBV10-3	TRBJ2-3	CAISDPSGRAHTDTQYF
many	TRBV6-1	TRBJ1-5	CASSFAGKGQPQHF
many	TRBV30	TRBJ1-2	CAWSTVANYGYTF
few	TRBV9	TRBJ1-6	CASSADPSTGLLGSPLHF
many	TRBV12-3/TRBV12-4	TRBJ2-1	CASSPTSGGWPGEQFF
many	TRBV2	TRBJ1-5	CASSRGGGLKPQHF
-	TRBV10-3	TRBJ1-1	CATRAYTEAFF
many	TRBV7-2	TRBJ2-1	CASSTFLENEQFF
many	TRBV7-9	TRBJ2-1	CASLGTSRRGRGSSYNEQFF
many	TRBV5-4	TRBJ1-2	CASSTPGQGYLTF
-	TRBV10-2	TRBJ1-5	CASSDWDQPQHF
few	TRBV7-9	TRBJ2-3	CASSLSLQDTDTQYF
many	TRBV6-1	TRBJ1-1	CASSEANMNTEAFF
many	TRBV27	TRBJ2-7	CAIRRTGSTYEQYF
many	TRBV7-9	TRBJ2-3	CASSLIRGTTDTQYF
many	TRBV20-1	TRBJ2-1	CSAREPGGSGNEQFF
few	TRBV19	TRBJ1-2	CASRSRGGYGYTF
many	TRBV29-1	TRBJ2-2	CSVGGGQTAGELFF
many	TRBV5-1	TRBJ2-7	CASSFEDPSYEQYF
once	TRBV5-4	TRBJ2-1	CASSFNGAKEFF
many	TRBV7-2	TRBJ2-5	CASSLDPGLAGTQYF
hyperexpanded	TRBV20-1	TRBJ2-5	CSASSASGVLQETQYF
many	TRBV7-7	TRBJ2-1	CASSLRSGSSYNEQFF
many	TRBV20-1	TRBJ2-3	CSARVQGTDTQYF
many	TRBV7-3	TRBJ2-3	CASSLTSGSTDTQYF
-	TRBV19	TRBJ2-1	CATSLAGGNEQFF
many	TRBV6-2/TRBV6-3	TRBJ2-5	CASSTDGETQYF
many	TRBV28	TRBJ2-1	CASSDLTSRKVLNEQFF
-	TRBV25-1	TRBJ2-1	CASTGGGTHDEQFF
many	TRBV7-2	TRBJ2-3	CASSLPPYTSGSQDTQYF
many	TRBV7-9	TRBJ2-7	CASSLRVSGASEQYF
-	TRBV2	TRBJ1-3	CASRQGADLLLRNTIYF
many	TRBV7-3	TRBJ2-3	CASSLEPGLAGGMQYF
many	TRBV30	TRBJ2-2	CAGWRNTGELFF
many	TRBV24-1	TRBJ1-4	CATSDGQGRYEKLFF
many	TRBV28	TRBJ2-3	CASSSEQVPDTQYF
many	TRBV30	TRBJ2-7	CAWSFVAGAYEQYF
many	TRBV20-1	TRBJ2-7	CSARAASYYEQYF
-	TRBV9	TRBJ2-6	CASSGSPTPGSGANVLTF